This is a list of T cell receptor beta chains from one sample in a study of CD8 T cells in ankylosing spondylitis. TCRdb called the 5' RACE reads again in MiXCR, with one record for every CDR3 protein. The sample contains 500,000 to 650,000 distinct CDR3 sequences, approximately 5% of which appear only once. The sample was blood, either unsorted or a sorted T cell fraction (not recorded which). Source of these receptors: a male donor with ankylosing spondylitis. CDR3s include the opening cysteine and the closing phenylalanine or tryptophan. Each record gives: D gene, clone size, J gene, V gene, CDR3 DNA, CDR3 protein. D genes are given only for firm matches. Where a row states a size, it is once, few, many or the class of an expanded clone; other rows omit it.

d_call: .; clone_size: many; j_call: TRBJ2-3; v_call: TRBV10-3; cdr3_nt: TGTGCCATCAGTCGGGGGCAGGGCACAGATACGCAGTATTTT; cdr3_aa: CAISRGQGTDTQYF
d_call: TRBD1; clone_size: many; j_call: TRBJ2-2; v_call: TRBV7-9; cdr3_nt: TGTGCCAGCAGTCGTGGACAGGTACCCGGGGAGCTGTTTTTT; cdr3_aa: CASSRGQVPGELFF
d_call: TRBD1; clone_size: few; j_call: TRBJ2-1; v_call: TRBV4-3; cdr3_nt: TGCGCCAGCAGCCAAGTCGGACAGGGGGGGTGGCAGTTCTTC; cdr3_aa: CASSQVGQGGWQFF
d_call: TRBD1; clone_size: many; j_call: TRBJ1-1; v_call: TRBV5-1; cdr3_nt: TGCGCCAGCAGCACCGGCAGGGGGAGTTTGACTGAAGCTTTCTTT; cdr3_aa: CASSTGRGSLTEAFF
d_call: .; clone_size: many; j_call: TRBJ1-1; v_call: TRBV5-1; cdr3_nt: TGCGCCAGCAGCTTGGACGGGTACGAAGCTTTCTTT; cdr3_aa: CASSLDGYEAFF
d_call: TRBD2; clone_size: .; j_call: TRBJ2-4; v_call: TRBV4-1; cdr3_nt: TGCGCCAGCAGCCTGGCGCTAGCGGGAACCATTCAGTACTTC; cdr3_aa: CASSLALAGTIQYF
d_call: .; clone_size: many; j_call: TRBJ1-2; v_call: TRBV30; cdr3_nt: TGTGCCTTTAATAGGCAGAGGGGCTACACCTTC; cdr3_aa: CAFNRQRGYTF
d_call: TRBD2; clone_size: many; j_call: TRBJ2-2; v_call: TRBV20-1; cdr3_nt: TGCAGTGCTAGGGCTGGACTAGCGAGGGGGGTGGAGCTGTTTTTT; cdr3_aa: CSARAGLARGVELFF
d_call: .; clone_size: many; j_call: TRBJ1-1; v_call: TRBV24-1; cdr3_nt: TGTGCCACCAGTCTGGGAGGAGGCACTGAAGCTTTCTTT; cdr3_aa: CATSLGGGTEAFF
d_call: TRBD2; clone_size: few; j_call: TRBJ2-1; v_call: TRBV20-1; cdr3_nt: TGCAGTGCTAGAGATCGTCTGGCGGGAGGAGTAAATGAGCAGTTCTTC; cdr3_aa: CSARDRLAGGVNEQFF
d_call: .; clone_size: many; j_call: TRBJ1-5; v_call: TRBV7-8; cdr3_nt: TGTGCCAGCAGCTTAGATCTGGGGCAGCCCCAGCATTTT; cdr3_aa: CASSLDLGQPQHF
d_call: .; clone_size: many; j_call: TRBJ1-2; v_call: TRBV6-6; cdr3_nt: TGTGCCAGCAGTCGGGGAACTGGCTACACCTTC; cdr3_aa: CASSRGTGYTF
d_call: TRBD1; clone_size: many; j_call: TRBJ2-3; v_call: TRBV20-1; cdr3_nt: TGCAGTGCTGGACGACAGGGCTTTGGCACAGATACGCAGTATTTT; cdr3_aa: CSAGRQGFGTDTQYF
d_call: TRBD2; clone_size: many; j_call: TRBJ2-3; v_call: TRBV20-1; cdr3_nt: TGCAGTGCTAGGAGGGTGGCGGGAGCCGTGAGAGATACGCAGTATTTT; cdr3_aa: CSARRVAGAVRDTQYF
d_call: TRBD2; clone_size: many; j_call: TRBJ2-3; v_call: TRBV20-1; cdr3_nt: TGCAGTGCTAGAGAGTCCCGCTGGGCGGGAGGGACAGATACGCAGTATTTT; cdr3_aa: CSARESRWAGGTDTQYF
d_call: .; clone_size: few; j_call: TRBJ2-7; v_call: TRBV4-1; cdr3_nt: TGCGCCAGCAGCCAAGTTAACAGTCTGGGTCGGCAGTACTTC; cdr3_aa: CASSQVNSLGRQYF
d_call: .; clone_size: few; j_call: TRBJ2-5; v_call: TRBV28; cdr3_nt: TGTGCCACTACGCGCGGAATTTCAGGGCTCGGGGAGACCCAGTACTTC; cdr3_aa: CATTRGISGLGETQYF
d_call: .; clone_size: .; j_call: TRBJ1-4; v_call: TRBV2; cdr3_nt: TGTGCCAGCAGGGACCCTGGAGAAAAACTGTTTTTT; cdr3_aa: CASRDPGEKLFF
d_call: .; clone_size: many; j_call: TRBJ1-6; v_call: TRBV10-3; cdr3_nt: TGTGCCATCAGTGAGAGACTCCCGAGCCCAAATTCACCCCTCCACTTT; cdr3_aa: CAISERLPSPNSPLHF
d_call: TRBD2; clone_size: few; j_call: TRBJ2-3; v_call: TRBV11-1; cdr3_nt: TGTGCCAGCAGTTCATTCCGGGGACTAGCGGGAGTCACAGATACGCAGTATTTT; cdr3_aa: CASSSFRGLAGVTDTQYF
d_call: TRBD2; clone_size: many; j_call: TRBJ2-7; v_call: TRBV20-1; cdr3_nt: TGCAGTGCTCTCCGACTAGCCTGGGAGCAGTACTTC; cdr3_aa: CSALRLAWEQYF
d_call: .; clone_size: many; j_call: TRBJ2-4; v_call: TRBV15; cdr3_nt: TGTGCCACCAGCAGAGATCCGAACATTCAGTACTTC; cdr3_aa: CATSRDPNIQYF
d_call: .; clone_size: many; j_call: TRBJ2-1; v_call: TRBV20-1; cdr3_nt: TGCAGTGCAAATAGCCGGGAAATCGGGAATGAGCAGTTCTTC; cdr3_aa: CSANSREIGNEQFF